The entry below gives a single T cell receptor beta chain sequence along with its context. What it binds is not known. Given a much more abundant clone one base away, this may be a read error. Arm-PCR with iRepertoire HTBI primers amplified the CDR3 regions for these TCR beta libraries. TCRdb called the multiplex PCR reads again in MiXCR, with one record for every CDR3 protein. The sample yields 400,000 to 500,000 distinct CDR3 sequences, around a fifth seen once. The sample originates from a study of regulatory T cells in long-lasting Graves disease. The overall study: Positivity for TSH receptor antibodies plus over 5 years of antithyroid drugs meant persistent Graves' disease. Study findings and constraints: It was in persistent disease that TRBV28, TRBJ1-2 and TRBJ2-5 were favored. Tissue studied was limited to peripheral blood, excluding thyroid tissue. New patients shared 970 or so public clonotypes, and persistent patients shared more, with 2,741.

Time point noted: persistent/refractory GD, antithyroid drugs over 5 years with positive TRAb. RNA from PBMCs was the source of the TCR library. The CDR3 length is 16 residues. In germline, CDR1 is MNHNS, CDR2 SASEGT. The V gene is TRBV6-1, the J gene TRBJ1-6, with D possibly being TRBD1 (6 bases). Source: peripheral blood mononuclear cells (PBMCs), taken when the disease was refractory, from a patient treated with antithyroid drugs. The source of this sequence is a female donor with Graves disease. The CDR3, as DNA: TGTGCCAGCAGCGGACAGTACGAGCCCTATGATTCACCCCTCCACTTT. Amino acid sequence: CASSGQYEPYDSPLHF.